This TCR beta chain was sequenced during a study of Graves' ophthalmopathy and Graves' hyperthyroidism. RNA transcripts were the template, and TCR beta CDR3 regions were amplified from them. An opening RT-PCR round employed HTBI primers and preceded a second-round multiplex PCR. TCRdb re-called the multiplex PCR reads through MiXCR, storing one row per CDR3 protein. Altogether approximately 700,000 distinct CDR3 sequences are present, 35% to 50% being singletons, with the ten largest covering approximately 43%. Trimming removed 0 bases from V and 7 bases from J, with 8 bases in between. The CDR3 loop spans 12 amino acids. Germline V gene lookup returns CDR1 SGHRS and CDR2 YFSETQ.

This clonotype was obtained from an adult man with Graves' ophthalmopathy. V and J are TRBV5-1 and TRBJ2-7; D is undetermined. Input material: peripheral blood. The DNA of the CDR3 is TGCGCCAGCAGCTTGGATCAGCAGGAGCAGTACTTC. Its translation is CASSLDQQEQYF.